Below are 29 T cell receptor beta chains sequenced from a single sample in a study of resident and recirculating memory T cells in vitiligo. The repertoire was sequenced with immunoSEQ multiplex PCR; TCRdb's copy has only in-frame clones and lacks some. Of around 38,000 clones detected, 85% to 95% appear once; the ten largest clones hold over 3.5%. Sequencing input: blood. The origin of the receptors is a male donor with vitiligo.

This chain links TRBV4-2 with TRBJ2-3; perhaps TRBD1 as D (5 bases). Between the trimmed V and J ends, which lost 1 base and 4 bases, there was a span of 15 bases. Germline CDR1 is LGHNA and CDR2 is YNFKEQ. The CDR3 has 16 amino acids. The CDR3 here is CASSQATGNGPDTQYF. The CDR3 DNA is TGTGCCAGCAGCCAAGCAACAGGTAATGGTCCAGATACGCAGTATTTT.

CDR3 amino acids: CASSLGGLAAIYNEQFF. CDR3 nucleotides: TGTGCCAGCAGCTTAGGGGGACTAGCGGCTATTTACAATGAGCAGTTCTTC. The chain couples TRBV7-2 to TRBJ2-1, with 11 bases matching TRBD2. Germline CDR1 and CDR2: SGHTA and FQGNSA. There are 17 residues in the CDR3. Trimming took 1 base from V and 4 from J; bases not matched to a gene: 6.

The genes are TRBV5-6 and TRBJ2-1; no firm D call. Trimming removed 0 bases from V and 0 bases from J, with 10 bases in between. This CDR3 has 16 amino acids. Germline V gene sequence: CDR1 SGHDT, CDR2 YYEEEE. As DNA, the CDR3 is TGTGCCAGCAGCTTGGGTCCTCCGAGCTCCTACAATGAGCAGTTCTTC. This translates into CASSLGPPSSYNEQFF.

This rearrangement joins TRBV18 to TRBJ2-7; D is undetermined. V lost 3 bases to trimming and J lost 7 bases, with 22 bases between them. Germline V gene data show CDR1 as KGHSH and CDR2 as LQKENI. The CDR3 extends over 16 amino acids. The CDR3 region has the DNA TGTGCCAGCTCACCGGTCCTAACGGTTCATCCTTGGGAGCAGTACTTC. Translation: CASSPVLTVHPWEQYF.

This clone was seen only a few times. This CDR3 is CAIMRLAGLEQYF. CDR3 sequence (DNA): TGTGCCATCATGAGACTAGCGGGGCTGGAGCAGTACTTC. The rearrangement uses TRBV10-3 and TRBJ2-7; 11 positions agree with TRBD2. Germline CDR1 is ENHRY and CDR2 is SYGVKD. V lost 7 bases, J lost 7 bases, and 6 bases stayed unmatched. The CDR3 is 13 amino acids.

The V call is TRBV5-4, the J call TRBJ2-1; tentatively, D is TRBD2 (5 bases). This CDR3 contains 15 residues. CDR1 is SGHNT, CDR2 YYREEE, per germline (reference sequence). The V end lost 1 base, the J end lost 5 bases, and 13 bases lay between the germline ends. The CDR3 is CASSLSGVGNNEQFF. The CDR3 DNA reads TGTGCCAGCAGCTTGTCCGGGGTAGGTAACAATGAGCAGTTCTTC. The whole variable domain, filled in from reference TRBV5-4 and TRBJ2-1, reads ETGVTQSPTHLIKTRGQQVTLRCSSQSGHNTVSWYQQALGQGPQFIFQYYREEENGRGNFPPRFSGLQFPNYSSELNVNALELDDSALYLCASSLSGVGNNEQFFGPGTRLTVL.

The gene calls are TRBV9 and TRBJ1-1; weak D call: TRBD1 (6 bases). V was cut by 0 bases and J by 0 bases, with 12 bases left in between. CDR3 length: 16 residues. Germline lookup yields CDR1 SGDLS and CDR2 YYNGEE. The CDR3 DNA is TGTGCCAGCAGCGTAGGGACAGTGCTCATGAACACTGAAGCTTTCTTT. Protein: CASSVGTVLMNTEAFF. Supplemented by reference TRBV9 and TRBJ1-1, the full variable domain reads DSGVTQTPKHLITATGQRVTLRCSPRSGDLSVYWYQQSLDQGLQFLIQYYNGEERAKGNILERFSAQQFPDLHSELNLSSLELGDSALYFCASSVGTVLMNTEAFFGQGTRLTVV.

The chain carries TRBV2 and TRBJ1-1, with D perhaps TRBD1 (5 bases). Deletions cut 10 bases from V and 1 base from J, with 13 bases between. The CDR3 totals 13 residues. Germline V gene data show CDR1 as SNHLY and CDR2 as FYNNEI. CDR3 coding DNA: TGTGCCACCACAAACCAGGGGAACACTGAAGCTTTCTTT. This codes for CATTNQGNTEAFF.

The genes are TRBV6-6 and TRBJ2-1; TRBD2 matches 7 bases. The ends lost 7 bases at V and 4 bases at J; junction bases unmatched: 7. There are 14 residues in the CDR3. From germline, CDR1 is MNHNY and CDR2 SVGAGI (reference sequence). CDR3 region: CASTLGGGYNEQFF. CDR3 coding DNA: TGTGCCAGCACCCTGGGGGGGGGATACAATGAGCAGTTCTTC.

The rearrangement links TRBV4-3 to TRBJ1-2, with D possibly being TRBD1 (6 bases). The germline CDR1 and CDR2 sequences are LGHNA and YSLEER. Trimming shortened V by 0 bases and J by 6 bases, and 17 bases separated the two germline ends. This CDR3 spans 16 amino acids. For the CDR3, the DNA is TGCGCCAGCAGCCAAGATTTGAGGGGGACGAGGAATGGCTACACCTTC. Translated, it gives CASSQDLRGTRNGYTF.

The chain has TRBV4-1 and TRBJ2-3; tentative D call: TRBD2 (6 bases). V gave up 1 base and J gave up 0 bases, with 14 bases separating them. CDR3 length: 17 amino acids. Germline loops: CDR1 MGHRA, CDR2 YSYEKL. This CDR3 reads CASSQGLKAGSTDTQYF. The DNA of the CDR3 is TGCGCCAGCAGCCAAGGACTGAAGGCGGGGAGCACAGATACGCAGTATTTT.

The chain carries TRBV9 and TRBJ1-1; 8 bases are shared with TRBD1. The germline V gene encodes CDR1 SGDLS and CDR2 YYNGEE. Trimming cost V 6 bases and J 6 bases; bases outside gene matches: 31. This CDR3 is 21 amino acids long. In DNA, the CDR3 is TGTGCCAGCATCCCGGAGGGGGTGGGACAGGCGAACTCCAAGCCAAAATCTGAAGCTTTCTTT. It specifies CASIPEGVGQANSKPKSEAFF.

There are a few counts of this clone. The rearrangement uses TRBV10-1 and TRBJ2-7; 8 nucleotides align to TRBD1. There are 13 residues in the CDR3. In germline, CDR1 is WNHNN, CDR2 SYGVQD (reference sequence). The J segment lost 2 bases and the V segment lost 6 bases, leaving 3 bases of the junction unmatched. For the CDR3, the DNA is TGCGCCAGCAGGGACAGGGACACCTACGAGCAGTACTTC. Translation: CASRDRDTYEQYF.

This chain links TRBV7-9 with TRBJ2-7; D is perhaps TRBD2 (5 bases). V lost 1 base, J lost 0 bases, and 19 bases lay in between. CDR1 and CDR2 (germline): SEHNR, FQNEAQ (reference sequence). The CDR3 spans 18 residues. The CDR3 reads CASSLVSFQGSSSYEQYF. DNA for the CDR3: TGTGCCAGCAGCTTAGTTTCGTTCCAAGGGAGCAGCTCCTACGAGCAGTACTTC.

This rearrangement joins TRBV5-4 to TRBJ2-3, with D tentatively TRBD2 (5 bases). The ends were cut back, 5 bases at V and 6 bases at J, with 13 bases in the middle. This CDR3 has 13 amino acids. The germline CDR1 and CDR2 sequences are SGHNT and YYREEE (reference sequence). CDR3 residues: CASSSDFPDTQYF. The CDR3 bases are TGTGCCAGCAGTTCGGACTTCCCGGATACGCAGTATTTT.

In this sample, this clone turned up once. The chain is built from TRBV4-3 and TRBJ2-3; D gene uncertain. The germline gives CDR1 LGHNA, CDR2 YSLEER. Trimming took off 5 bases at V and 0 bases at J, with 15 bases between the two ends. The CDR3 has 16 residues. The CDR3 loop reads CASSSSAAASTDTQYF. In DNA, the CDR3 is TGCGCCAGCAGCTCCAGCGCAGCCGCTAGCACAGATACGCAGTATTTT.

Here the CDR3 DNA reads TGCAGTGAAAACAGGGTGGAGACCCAGTACTTC. It yields the protein CSENRVETQYF. The rearrangement links TRBV20-1 to TRBJ2-5; D is possibly TRBD1 (6 bases). The CDR3 length is 11 residues. CDR1 is DFQATT, CDR2 SNEGSKA, per germline (reference sequence). Trimming left V 7 bases short and J 5 bases short, with 11 bases between.

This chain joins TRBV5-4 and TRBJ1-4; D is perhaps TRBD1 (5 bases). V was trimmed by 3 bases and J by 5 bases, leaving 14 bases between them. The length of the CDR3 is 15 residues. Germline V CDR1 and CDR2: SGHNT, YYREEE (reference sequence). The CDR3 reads CASSSDPRGNEKLFF. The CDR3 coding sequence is TGTGCCAGCAGCTCAGACCCACGGGGGAATGAAAAACTGTTTTTT.

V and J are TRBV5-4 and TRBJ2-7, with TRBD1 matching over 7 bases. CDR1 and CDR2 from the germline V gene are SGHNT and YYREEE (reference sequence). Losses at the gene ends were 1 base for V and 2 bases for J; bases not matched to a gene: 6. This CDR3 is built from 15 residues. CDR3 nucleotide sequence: TGTGCCAGCAGCTTGCGGGTTGGGACAGCCTACGAGCAGTACTTC. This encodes CASSLRVGTAYEQYF.

The CDR3 sequence: CASSILRREQYF. The CDR3 DNA follows: TGTGCCAGCAGCATCCTAAGGCGGGAGCAGTACTTC. The chain is built from TRBV7-2 and TRBJ2-7; D not certain. Germline V gene lookup returns CDR1 SGHTA and CDR2 FQGNSA. With 5 bases removed from V and 7 bases from J, the gap between germline ends came to 12 bases. The CDR3 totals 12 residues. Full variable domain (outside the CDR3, taken from reference TRBV7-2 and TRBJ2-7): GAGVSQSPSNKVTEKGKDVELRCDPISGHTALYWYRQSLGQGLEFLIYFQGNSAPDKSGLPSDRFSAERTGGSVSTLTIQRTQQEDSAVYLCASSILRREQYFGPGTRLTVT.

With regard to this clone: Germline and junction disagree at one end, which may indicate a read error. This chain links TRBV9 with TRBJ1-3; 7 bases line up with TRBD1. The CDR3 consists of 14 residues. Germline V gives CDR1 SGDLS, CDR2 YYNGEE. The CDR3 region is CVSSPGTAGNTIYF. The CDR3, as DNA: TGTGTCAGCAGCCCGGGGACAGCTGGAAACACCATATATTTT.

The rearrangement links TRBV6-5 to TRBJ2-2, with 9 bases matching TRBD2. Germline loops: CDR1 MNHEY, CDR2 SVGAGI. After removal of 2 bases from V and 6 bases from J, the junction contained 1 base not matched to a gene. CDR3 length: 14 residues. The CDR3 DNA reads TGTGCCAGCAGTTACAGCGGGGGGCCCGGGGAGCTGTTTTTT. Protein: CASSYSGGPGELFF.

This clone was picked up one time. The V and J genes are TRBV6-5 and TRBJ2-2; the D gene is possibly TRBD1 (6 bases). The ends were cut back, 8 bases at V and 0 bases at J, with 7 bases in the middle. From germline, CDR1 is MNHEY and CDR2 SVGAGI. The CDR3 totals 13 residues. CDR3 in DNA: TGTGCCAGCGGGGGCACGAACACCGGGGAGCTGTTTTTT. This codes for CASGGTNTGELFF.

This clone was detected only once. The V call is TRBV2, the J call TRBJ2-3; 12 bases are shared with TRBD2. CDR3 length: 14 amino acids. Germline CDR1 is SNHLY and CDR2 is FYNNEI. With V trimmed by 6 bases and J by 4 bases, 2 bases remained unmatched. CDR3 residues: CASRTSGGADTQYF. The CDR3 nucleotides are TGTGCCAGCAGGACTAGCGGGGGCGCAGATACGCAGTATTTT. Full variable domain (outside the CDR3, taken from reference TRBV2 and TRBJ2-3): EPEVTQTPSHQVTQMGQEVILRCVPISNHLYFYWYRQILGQKVEFLVSFYNNEISEKSEIFDDQFSVERPDGSNFTLKIRSTKLEDSAMYFCASRTSGGADTQYFGPGTRLTVL.

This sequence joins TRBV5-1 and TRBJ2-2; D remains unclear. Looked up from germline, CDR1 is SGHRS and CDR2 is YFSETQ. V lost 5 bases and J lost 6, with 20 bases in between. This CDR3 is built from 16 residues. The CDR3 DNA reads TGCGCCAGCAGAAGGCAGTACAGTCGGTCCCCCGGGGAGCTGTTTTTT. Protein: CASRRQYSRSPGELFF.

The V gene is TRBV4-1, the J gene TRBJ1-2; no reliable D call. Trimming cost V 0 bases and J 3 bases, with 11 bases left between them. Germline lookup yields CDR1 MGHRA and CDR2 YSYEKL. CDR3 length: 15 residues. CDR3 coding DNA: TGCGCCAGCAGCCAAGACGAGGAATTCGACTATGGCTACACCTTC. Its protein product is CASSQDEEFDYGYTF.

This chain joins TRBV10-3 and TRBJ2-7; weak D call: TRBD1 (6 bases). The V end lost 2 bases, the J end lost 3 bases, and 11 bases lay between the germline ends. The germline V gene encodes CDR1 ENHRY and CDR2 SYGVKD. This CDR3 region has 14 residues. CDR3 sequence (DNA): TGTGCCATCAGTGAGAGGGACACCGACTACGAGCAGTACTTC. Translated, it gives CAISERDTDYEQYF.

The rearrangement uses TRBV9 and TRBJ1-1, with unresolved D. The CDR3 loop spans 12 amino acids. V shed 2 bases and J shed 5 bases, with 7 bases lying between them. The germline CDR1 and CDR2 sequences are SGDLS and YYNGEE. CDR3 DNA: TGTGCCAGCAGCGTCGGAGGGACTGAAGCTTTCTTT. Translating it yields CASSVGGTEAFF. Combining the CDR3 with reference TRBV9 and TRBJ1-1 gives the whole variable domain DSGVTQTPKHLITATGQRVTLRCSPRSGDLSVYWYQQSLDQGLQFLIQYYNGEERAKGNILERFSAQQFPDLHSELNLSSLELGDSALYFCASSVGGTEAFFGQGTRLTVV.

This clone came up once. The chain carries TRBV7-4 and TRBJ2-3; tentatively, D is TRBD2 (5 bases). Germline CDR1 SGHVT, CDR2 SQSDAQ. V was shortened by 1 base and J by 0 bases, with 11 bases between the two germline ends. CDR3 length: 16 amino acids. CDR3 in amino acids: CASSLGLLHSTDTQYF. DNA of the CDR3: TGTGCCAGCAGCTTAGGACTACTCCATAGCACAGATACGCAGTATTTT.